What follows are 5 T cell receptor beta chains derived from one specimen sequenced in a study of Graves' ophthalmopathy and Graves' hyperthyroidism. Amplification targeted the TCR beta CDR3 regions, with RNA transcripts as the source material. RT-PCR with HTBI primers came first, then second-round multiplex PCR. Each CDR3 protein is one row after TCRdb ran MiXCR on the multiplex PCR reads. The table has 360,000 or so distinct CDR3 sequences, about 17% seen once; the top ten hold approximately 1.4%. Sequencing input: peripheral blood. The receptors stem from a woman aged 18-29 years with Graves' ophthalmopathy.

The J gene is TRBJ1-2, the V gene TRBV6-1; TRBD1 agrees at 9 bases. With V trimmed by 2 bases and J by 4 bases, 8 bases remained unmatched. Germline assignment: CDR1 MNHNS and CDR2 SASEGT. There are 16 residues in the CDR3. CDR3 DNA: TGTGCCAGCAGTGAACCGGGACAGGGTAGTACCTATGGCTACACCTTC. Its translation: CASSEPGQGSTYGYTF.

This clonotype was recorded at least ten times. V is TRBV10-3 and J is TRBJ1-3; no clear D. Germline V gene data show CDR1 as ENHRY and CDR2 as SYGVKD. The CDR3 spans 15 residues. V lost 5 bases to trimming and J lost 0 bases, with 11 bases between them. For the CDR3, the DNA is TGTGCCATCAGTCCTAGGGCCGTCTCTGGAAACACCATATATTTT. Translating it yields CAISPRAVSGNTIYF.

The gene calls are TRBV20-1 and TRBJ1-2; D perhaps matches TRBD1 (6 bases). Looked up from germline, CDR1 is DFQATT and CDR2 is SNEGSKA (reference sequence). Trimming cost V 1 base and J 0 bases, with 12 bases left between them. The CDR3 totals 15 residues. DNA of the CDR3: TGCAGTGCTAGAGGGACAGATCGGACTAACTATGGCTACACCTTC. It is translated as CSARGTDRTNYGYTF.

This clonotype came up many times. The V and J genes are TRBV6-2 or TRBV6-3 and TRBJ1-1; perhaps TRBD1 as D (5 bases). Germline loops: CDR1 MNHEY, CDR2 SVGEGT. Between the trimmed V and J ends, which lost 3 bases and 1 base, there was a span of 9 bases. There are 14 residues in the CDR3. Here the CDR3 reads CASSYTGGNTEAFF. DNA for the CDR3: TGTGCCAGCAGTTATACCGGGGGGAACACTGAAGCTTTCTTT.

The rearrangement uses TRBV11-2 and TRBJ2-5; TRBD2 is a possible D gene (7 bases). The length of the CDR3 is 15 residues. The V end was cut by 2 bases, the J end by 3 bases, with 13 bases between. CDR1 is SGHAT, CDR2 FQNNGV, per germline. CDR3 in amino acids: CASSLRGAGEETQYF. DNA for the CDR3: TGTGCCAGCAGCTTAAGGGGGGCGGGAGAAGAGACCCAGTACTTC.